This passage covers 18 T cell receptor beta chains from one sample sequenced in a study of technical replicates of blood from a handful of donors. TCRdb's copy holds only in-frame clones and misses some; the assay was immunoSEQ multiplex PCR. The sample has around 69,000 clones; approximately 87% are singletons. What was sequenced was PBMCs. These receptors were collected from a human donor in good health. Some clones in this sample may be carry-over from other donors' samples.

The chain is built from TRBV7-9 and TRBJ2-7, with 9 bases aligning to TRBD1. Trimming cost V 5 bases and J 2 bases; bases outside gene matches: 4. The length of the CDR3 is 14 residues. Germline CDR1 and CDR2: SEHNR and FQNEAQ (reference sequence). CDR3 coding DNA: TGTGCCAGCAGCGCCCGGGACAGGGCCTACGAGCAGTACTTC. Translation: CASSARDRAYEQYF.

The gene calls are TRBV7-9 and TRBJ1-1, with 10 bases matching TRBD1. J was trimmed by 10 bases and V by 3 bases; bases with no gene match: 11. CDR1 and CDR2 from the germline V gene are SEHNR and FQNEAQ (reference sequence). This CDR3 has 15 amino acids. CDR3 in DNA: TGTGCCAGCAGCTTCTACCGGGACAGGGGTGTGGGAGCTTTCTTT. Residues: CASSFYRDRGVGAFF. Full variable domain (rest looked up from reference TRBV7-9 and TRBJ1-1): DTGVSQNPRHKITKRGQNVTFRCDPISEHNRLYWYRQTLGQGPEFLTYFQNEAQLEKSRLLSDRFSAERPKGSFSTLEIQRTEQGDSAMYLCASSFYRDRGVGAFFGQGTRLTVV.

V gene TRBV7-3 combines with J gene TRBJ2-1; the D is unclear. Germline lookup yields CDR1 SGHTA and CDR2 FQGTGA. V was shortened by 2 bases and J by 10 bases, with 9 bases between the two germline ends. The CDR3 spans 12 residues. The CDR3 sequence is CASSLGLGEQFF. CDR3 nucleotides: TGTGCCAGCAGCTTAGGGTTGGGCGAGCAGTTCTTC.

This clone was seen just once. The chain carries TRBV5-1 and TRBJ1-4; TRBD1 matches at 9 bases. The CDR3 has 14 amino acids. Per the germline V gene, CDR1 is SGHRS and CDR2 is YFSETQ. V was clipped by 3 bases and J by 6 bases; unmatched bases: 3. This CDR3 reads CASSSTGGDEKLFF. In DNA, the CDR3 is TGCGCCAGCAGCTCGACAGGGGGGGATGAAAAACTGTTTTTT.

The CDR3 reads CASSEEERQYF. In DNA form, the CDR3 reads TGTGCCAGCAGTGAAGAGGAGCGGCAGTACTTC. The chain carries TRBV2 and TRBJ2-5; possibly TRBD2 for D (5 bases). Germline V gene data show CDR1 as SNHLY and CDR2 as FYNNEI. The CDR3 runs 11 residues. Trimming shortened V by 1 base and J by 11 bases, and 8 bases separated the two germline ends.

This chain links TRBV21-1 with TRBJ1-2; TRBD1, the D gene given by the table, was not confirmed from the DNA. TRBV21-1 is classified as a pseudogene. This CDR3 contains 16 residues. The CDR3 is CASSNSCRGPAYGYTF. The CDR3 DNA reads as TGTGCCAGCAGCAACTCCTGCAGGGGACCTGCCTATGGCTACACCTTC.

The J gene is TRBJ1-1, the V gene TRBV10-3, with D perhaps matching TRBD1 (5 bases). Germline lookup yields CDR1 ENHRY and CDR2 SYGVKD. Trimming left V 2 bases short and J 13 bases short, with 14 bases between. The CDR3 has 12 amino acids. DNA of the CDR3: TGTGCCATCAGTGAGGGGGCAGCCCAAGGTTTCTTT. Translating it yields CAISEGAAQGFF.

CDR3: CASSLPGVGNTIYF. As DNA, the CDR3 is TGTGCCAGCAGCTTGCCAGGGGTTGGAAACACCATATATTTT. The V gene is TRBV5-6, the J gene TRBJ1-3; D might be TRBD1 (6 bases). The length of the CDR3 is 14 residues. Between the trimmed V and J ends, which lost 1 base and 3 bases, there was a span of 8 bases. Germline CDR1 reads SGHDT; CDR2 reads YYEEEE.

The chain joins TRBV5-6 to TRBJ2-5; a possible D gene is TRBD2 (6 bases). From germline, CDR1 is SGHDT and CDR2 YYEEEE. The CDR3 is 16 residues long. Trimming shortened V by 0 bases and J by 1 base, and 13 bases separated the two germline ends. CDR3 nucleotides: TGTGCCAGCAGCTTGGCGGGCGGGGCCCTCCAAGAGACCCAGTACTTC. Translation gives CASSLAGGALQETQYF.

There are a few counts of this clone. The V gene is TRBV9, the J gene TRBJ2-1; D is ambiguous. The CDR3 is 14 residues long. V was shortened by 0 bases and J by 6 bases, with 10 bases between the two germline ends. Germline assignment: CDR1 SGDLS and CDR2 YYNGEE. The CDR3 loop reads CASSVVSNPNEQFF. CDR3 nucleotide sequence: TGTGCCAGCAGCGTAGTGAGCAATCCCAATGAGCAGTTCTTC.

V is TRBV4-3 and J is TRBJ2-6; maybe TRBD1 (6 bases). In germline, CDR1 is LGHNA, CDR2 YSLEER. The CDR3 has 14 amino acids. Trimming pared 4 bases from V and 4 bases from J, leaving 8 bases between. CDR3 nucleotide sequence: TGCGCCAGCAGCCTCCAGGGGGGGGCCAACGTCCTGACTTTC. It is translated as CASSLQGGANVLTF.

The chain is built from TRBV6-5 and TRBJ1-1; D is uncertain. The V and J ends lost 4 bases and 3 bases respectively, with 6 bases between them. There are 12 residues in the CDR3. Germline assignment: CDR1 MNHEY and CDR2 SVGAGI. CDR3 nucleotide sequence: TGTGCCAGCAGTTCCGAGGACACTGAAGCTTTCTTT. This gives the protein CASSSEDTEAFF.

The chain employs TRBV4-1 and TRBJ2-2, with TRBD1 as a possible D gene (6 bases). The germline CDR1 and CDR2 sequences are MGHRA and YSYEKL. V lost 5 bases and J 7 bases, leaving 26 bases between the germline ends. The CDR3 totals 18 residues. The CDR3, as DNA: TGCGCCAGCAGCAACCCTTTACCTGCAGGGGAGAAGGTCGGGGAGCTGTTTTTT. Protein product: CASSNPLPAGEKVGELFF.

V usage is TRBV4-2 and J usage is TRBJ2-2, with 13 bases that match TRBD2. The CDR3 runs to 17 residues. Germline assignment: CDR1 LGHNA and CDR2 YNFKEQ. After removal of 1 base from V and 6 bases from J, the junction contained 5 bases not matched to a gene. The DNA of the CDR3 is TGTGCCAGCAGCCAAGCCTCACTAGCGGGGGGGTCCGGGGAGCTGTTTTTT. Its protein product is CASSQASLAGGSGELFF.

This chain joins TRBV4-1 and TRBJ1-2, with 8 bases lining up with TRBD1. The CDR3 is 14 residues long. Germline assignment: CDR1 MGHRA and CDR2 YSYEKL. The junction had 4 bases not matched to a gene; V was cut back by 3 bases and J by 4 bases. The CDR3 coding sequence is TGCGCCAGCAGCCAGACGGGACAGGTCTATGGCTACACCTTC. This gives the protein CASSQTGQVYGYTF.

As for this clone: Different DNA sequences within this sample yield the same CDR3. The chain joins TRBV19 to TRBJ1-1; D may be TRBD1 (6 bases). The germline CDR1 and CDR2 sequences are LNHDA and SQIVND (reference sequence). V shed 0 bases and J shed 4 bases, with 6 bases lying between them. The CDR3 length is 13 residues. The CDR3 DNA reads as TGTGCCAGTAGTATAGACAGGGGCACTGAAGCTTTCTTT. This encodes CASSIDRGTEAFF.

J is TRBJ2-5 and V is TRBV5-6, with D possibly TRBD2 on 5 matching bases. V lost 0 bases, J lost 2 bases, and 14 bases lay in between. The CDR3 totals 16 residues. Per the germline V gene, CDR1 is SGHDT and CDR2 is YYEEEE. The CDR3 nucleotides read TGTGCCAGCAGCTTGGTGTGGTCCACTAGACAAGAGACCCAGTACTTC. It yields the protein CASSLVWSTRQETQYF.

V usage is TRBV15 and J usage is TRBJ2-3, with a possible D match to TRBD2 (6 bases). Between the trimmed V and J ends, which lost 0 bases and 0 bases, there was a span of 7 bases. CDR3 length equals 15 residues. CDR1 LNHNV and CDR2 YYDKDF come from the germline V gene (reference sequence). The CDR3 region is CATSREGLSTDTQYF. In DNA, the CDR3 is TGTGCCACCAGCAGAGAGGGACTGAGCACAGATACGCAGTATTTT.